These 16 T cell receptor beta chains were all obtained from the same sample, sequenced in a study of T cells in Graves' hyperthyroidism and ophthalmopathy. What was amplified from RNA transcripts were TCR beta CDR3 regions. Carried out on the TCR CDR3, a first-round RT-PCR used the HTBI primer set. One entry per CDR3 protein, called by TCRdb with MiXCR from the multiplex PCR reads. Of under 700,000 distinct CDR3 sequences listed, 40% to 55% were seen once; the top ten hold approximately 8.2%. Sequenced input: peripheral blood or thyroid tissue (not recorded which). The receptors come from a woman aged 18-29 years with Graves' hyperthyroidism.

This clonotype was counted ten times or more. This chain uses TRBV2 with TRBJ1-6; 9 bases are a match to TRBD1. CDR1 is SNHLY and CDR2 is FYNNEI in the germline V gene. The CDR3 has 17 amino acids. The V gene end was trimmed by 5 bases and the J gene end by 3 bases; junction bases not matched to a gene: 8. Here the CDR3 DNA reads TGTGCCAGCAGTCATCACGGGACAGGGTACTATAATTCACCCCTCCACTTT. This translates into CASSHHGTGYYNSPLHF.

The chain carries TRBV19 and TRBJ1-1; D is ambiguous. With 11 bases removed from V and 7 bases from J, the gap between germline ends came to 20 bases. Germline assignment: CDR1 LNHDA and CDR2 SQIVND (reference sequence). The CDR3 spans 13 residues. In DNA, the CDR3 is TGTGCCTGGAACACCGGGCTGGAACTTGAAGCTTTCTTT. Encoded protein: CAWNTGLELEAFF.

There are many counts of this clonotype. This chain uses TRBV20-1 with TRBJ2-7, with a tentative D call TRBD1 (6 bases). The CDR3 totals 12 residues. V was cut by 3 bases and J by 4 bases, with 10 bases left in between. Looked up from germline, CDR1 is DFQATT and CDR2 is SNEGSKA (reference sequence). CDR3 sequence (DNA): TGCAGTGCTAGGGAAGGACAGTACGAGCAGTACTTC. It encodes CSAREGQYEQYF.

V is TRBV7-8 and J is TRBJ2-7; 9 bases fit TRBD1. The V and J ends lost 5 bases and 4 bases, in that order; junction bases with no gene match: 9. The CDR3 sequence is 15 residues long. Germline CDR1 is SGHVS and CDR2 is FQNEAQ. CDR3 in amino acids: CASSHPGTGRYEQYF. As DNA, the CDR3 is TGTGCCAGCAGCCACCCCGGGACAGGGAGGTACGAGCAGTACTTC. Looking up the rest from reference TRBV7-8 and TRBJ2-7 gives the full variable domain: GAGVSQSPRYKVAKRGQDVALRCDPISGHVSLFWYQQALGQGPEFLTYFQNEAQLDKSGLPSDRFFAERPEGSVSTLKIQRTQQEDSAVYLCASSHPGTGRYEQYFGPGTRLTVT.

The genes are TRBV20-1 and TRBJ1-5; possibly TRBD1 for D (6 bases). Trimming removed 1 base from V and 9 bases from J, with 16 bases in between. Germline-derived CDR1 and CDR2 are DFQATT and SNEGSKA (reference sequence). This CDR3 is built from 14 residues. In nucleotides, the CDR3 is TGCAGTGCTAGAGGAGGGGGGGTAAGGGGGCCCCAGCATTTT. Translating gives CSARGGGVRGPQHF.

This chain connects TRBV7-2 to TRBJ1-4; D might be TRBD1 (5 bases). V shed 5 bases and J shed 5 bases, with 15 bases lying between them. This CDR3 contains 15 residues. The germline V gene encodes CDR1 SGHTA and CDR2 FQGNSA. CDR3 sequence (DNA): TGTGCCAGCAGCCCGAGGCCAGGGCAAAATGAAAAACTGTTTTTT. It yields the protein CASSPRPGQNEKLFF.

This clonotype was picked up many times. CDR3 sequence: CASSPGTDGNTIYF. The CDR3 nucleotides read TGTGCCAGCAGCCCGGGGACGGATGGAAACACCATATATTTT. The chain couples TRBV7-9 to TRBJ1-3; D is perhaps TRBD1 (5 bases). The CDR3 extends over 14 amino acids. V was shortened by 5 bases and J by 3 bases, with 11 bases between the two germline ends. Germline CDR1 reads SEHNR; CDR2 reads FQNEAQ (reference sequence).

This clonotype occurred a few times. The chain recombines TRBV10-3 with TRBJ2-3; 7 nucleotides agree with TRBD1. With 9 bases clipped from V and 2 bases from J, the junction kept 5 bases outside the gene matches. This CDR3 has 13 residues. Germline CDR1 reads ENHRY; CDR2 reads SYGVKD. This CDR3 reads CAIKGQSTDTQYF. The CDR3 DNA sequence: TGTGCCATAAAGGGACAGTCCACAGATACGCAGTATTTT.

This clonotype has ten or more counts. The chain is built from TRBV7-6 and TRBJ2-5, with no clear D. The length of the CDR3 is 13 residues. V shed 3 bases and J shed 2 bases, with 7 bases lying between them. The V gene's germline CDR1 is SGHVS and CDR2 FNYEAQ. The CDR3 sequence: CASSFFGQETQYF. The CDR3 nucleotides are TGTGCCAGCAGCTTTTTTGGGCAAGAGACCCAGTACTTC.

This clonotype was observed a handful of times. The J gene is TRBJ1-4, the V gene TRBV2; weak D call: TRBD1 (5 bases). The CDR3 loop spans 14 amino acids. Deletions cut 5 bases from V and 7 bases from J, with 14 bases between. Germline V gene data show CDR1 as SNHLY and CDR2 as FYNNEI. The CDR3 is CASSFWQGSEKLFF. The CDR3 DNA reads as TGTGCCAGCAGTTTTTGGCAGGGAAGTGAAAAACTGTTTTTT.

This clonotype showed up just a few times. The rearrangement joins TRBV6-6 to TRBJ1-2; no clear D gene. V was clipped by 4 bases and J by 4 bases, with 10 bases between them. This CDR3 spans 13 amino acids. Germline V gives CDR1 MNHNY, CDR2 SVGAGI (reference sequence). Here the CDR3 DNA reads TGTGCCAGCAGTTCCTCACGGAGCTATGGCTACACCTTC. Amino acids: CASSSSRSYGYTF.

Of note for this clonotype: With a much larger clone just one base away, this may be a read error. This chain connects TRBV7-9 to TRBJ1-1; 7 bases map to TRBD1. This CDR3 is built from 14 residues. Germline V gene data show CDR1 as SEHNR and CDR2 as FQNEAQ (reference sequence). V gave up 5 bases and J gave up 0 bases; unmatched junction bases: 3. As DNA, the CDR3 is TGTGCCAGCAGCAAGGGACAGATGAACACTGAAGCTTTCTTT. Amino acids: CASSKGQMNTEAFF.

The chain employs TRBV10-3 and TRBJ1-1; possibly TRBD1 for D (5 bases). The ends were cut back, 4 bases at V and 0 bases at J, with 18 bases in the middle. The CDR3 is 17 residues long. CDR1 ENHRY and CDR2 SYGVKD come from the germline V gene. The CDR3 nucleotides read TGTGCCATCAGTGGCCGGGACGGTGGGGCCATGAACACTGAAGCTTTCTTT. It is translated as CAISGRDGGAMNTEAFF.

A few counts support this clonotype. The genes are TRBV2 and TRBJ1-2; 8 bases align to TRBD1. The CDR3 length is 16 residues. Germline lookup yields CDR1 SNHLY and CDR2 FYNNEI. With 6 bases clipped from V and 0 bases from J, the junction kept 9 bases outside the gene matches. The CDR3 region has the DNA TGTGCCAGCAGCCCGAGATTGACAGGGGCTAACTATGGCTACACCTTC. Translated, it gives CASSPRLTGANYGYTF.

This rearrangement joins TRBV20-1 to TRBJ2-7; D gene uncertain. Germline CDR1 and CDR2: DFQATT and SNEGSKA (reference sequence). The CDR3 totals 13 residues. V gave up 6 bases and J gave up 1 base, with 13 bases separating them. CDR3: CSATAGLSYEQYF. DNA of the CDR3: TGCAGTGCCACAGCCGGGCTATCCTACGAGCAGTACTTC.

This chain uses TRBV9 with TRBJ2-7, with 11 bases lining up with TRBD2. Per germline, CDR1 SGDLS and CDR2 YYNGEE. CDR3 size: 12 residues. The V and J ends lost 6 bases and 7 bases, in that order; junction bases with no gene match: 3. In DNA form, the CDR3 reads TGTGCCAGCAACCGACTAGCGGGAGAGCAGTACTTC. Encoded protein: CASNRLAGEQYF.